The 14 T cell receptor beta chains presented below share a single source sample, sequenced in a study of blood T cell repertoires in COVID-19. Repertoires were generated with immunoSEQ multiplex PCR, while TCRdb's copy carries only in-frame clones and drops some. The repertoire holds roughly 70,000 clones, with about 91% as singletons. Sequenced material: peripheral blood. The source is a woman aged 55 to 70 with active COVID-19.

V and J are TRBV7-2 and TRBJ2-5; 9 bases align to TRBD1. This CDR3 spans 13 amino acids. Losses at the gene ends were 5 bases for V and 4 bases for J; bases not matched to a gene: 2. Germline CDR1 and CDR2: SGHTA and FQGNSA. The CDR3 loop reads CASSLDRGETQYF. The CDR3 DNA follows: TGTGCCAGCAGCCTGGACAGGGGAGAGACCCAGTACTTC.

V and J are TRBV24-1 and TRBJ1-5, with a tentative D call TRBD1 (5 bases). V was cut by 3 bases and J by 6 bases, with 11 bases left in between. CDR3 size: 14 residues. Germline values: CDR1 KGHDR, CDR2 SFDVKD. The CDR3 here is CATSDPRGGQPQHF. DNA for the CDR3: TGTGCCACCAGTGATCCGAGGGGAGGTCAGCCCCAGCATTTT.

This chain uses TRBV28 with TRBJ1-1, with D possibly TRBD1 on 6 matching bases. Germline assignment: CDR1 MDHEN and CDR2 SYDVKM. The CDR3 is made up of 14 amino acids. Trimming stripped 6 bases from V and 1 base from J, with 12 bases between. CDR3 amino acids: CASRYRAKNTEAFF. The CDR3 DNA sequence: TGTGCCAGCAGATACAGGGCAAAGAACACTGAAGCTTTCTTT. Supplemented by reference TRBV28 and TRBJ1-1, the full variable domain reads DVKVTQSSRYLVKRTGEKVFLECVQDMDHENMFWYRQDPGLGLRLIYFSYDVKMKEKGDIPEGYSVSREKKERFSLILESASTNQTSMYLCASRYRAKNTEAFFGQGTRLTVV.

This chain uses TRBV7-2 with TRBJ1-5; no reliable D call. CDR3 length equals 17 residues. Germline lookup yields CDR1 SGHTA and CDR2 FQGNSA. Trimming stripped 0 bases from V and 3 bases from J, with 15 bases between. CDR3 region: CASSLARGRPNNQPQHF. The CDR3 nucleotides are TGTGCCAGCAGCTTAGCGCGCGGGAGACCTAACAATCAGCCCCAGCATTTT. Filled out from reference TRBV7-2 and TRBJ1-5, the complete variable domain reads GAGVSQSPSNKVTEKGKDVELRCDPISGHTALYWYRQSLGQGLEFLIYFQGNSAPDKSGLPSDRFSAERTGGSVSTLTIQRTQQEDSAVYLCASSLARGRPNNQPQHFGDGTRLSIL.

V and J are TRBV6-5 and TRBJ1-2; TRBD1 matches at 9 bases. Looked up from germline, CDR1 is MNHEY and CDR2 is SVGAGI. This CDR3 region has 12 residues. J gave up 8 bases and V 8 bases, and 6 bases lay outside the gene matches. In nucleotides, the CDR3 is TGTGCCAGCCTCGGGACAGGGATGGGCTACACCTTC. Translation gives CASLGTGMGYTF.

The V call is TRBV6-1, the J call TRBJ1-5; D ambiguous. This CDR3 contains 15 residues. V dropped 1 base and J dropped 0 bases, with 7 bases sitting between them. Germline values: CDR1 MNHNS, CDR2 SASEGT. In DNA form, the CDR3 reads TGTGCCAGCAGTGAAGGAGAACTTAGCAATCAGCCCCAGCATTTT. This translates into CASSEGELSNQPQHF.

The gene calls are TRBV13 and TRBJ2-2; TRBD1 agrees at 8 bases. CDR3 length: 17 residues. V shed 5 bases and J 3 bases; nucleotides not matched to a gene: 11. Germline CDR1 reads PRHDT; CDR2 reads FYEKMQ (reference sequence). DNA for the CDR3: TGTGCCAGCAGCCCCGACAGGGGCCCCTCCGACACCGGGGAGCTGTTTTTT. This sequence encodes CASSPDRGPSDTGELFF.

This chain links TRBV10-1 with TRBJ2-7, with D unresolved. The length of the CDR3 is 14 residues. Germline CDR1 and CDR2: WNHNN and SYGVQD (reference sequence). Trimming removed 0 bases at V and 0 bases at J, with 6 bases between. The CDR3 sequence: CASSESGSSYEQYF. For the CDR3, the DNA is TGCGCCAGCAGTGAGTCCGGGTCCTCCTACGAGCAGTACTTC.

The chain combines TRBV7-2 with TRBJ2-5, with a possible D match to TRBD2 (6 bases). V was shortened by 3 bases and J by 4 bases, with 15 bases between the two germline ends. The germline gives CDR1 SGHTA, CDR2 FQGNSA. The CDR3 sequence is 15 residues long. CDR3 bases: TGTGCCAGCAGCTTTAGTGGGAGGCTAGGAGAGACCCAGTACTTC. Its translation: CASSFSGRLGETQYF.

The rearrangement links TRBV5-1 to TRBJ1-2, with 8 positions matching TRBD1. This CDR3 is 14 amino acids long. The V gene end was trimmed by 3 bases and the J gene end by 2 bases; junction bases not matched to a gene: 3. Per germline, CDR1 SGHRS and CDR2 YFSETQ. CDR3 nucleotides: TGCGCCAGCAGCTATGACAGGGGAAACTATGGCTACACCTTC. Protein: CASSYDRGNYGYTF.

The chain employs TRBV7-9 and TRBJ1-6, with 9 bases fitting TRBD1. The CDR3 has 15 residues. The V and J ends lost 3 bases and 9 bases, in that order; junction bases with no gene match: 6. Germline CDR1 and CDR2: SEHNR and FQNEAQ (reference sequence). The DNA of the CDR3 is TGTGCCAGCAGCTTGGTGGGGACAGGGCGTTCACCCCTCCACTTT. Translated: CASSLVGTGRSPLHF.

The V call is TRBV6-2 or TRBV6-3, the J call TRBJ1-5; a possible D gene is TRBD1 (5 bases). Germline lookup yields CDR1 MNHEY and CDR2 SVGEGT. This CDR3 comprises 18 residues. Trimming shortened V by 0 bases and J by 6 bases, and 21 bases separated the two germline ends. The CDR3: CASSYSIGGVVVGQPQHF. The DNA of the CDR3 is TGTGCCAGCAGTTACTCGATCGGGGGGGTGGTTGTCGGTCAGCCCCAGCATTTT.

The chain combines TRBV15 with TRBJ2-3, with 13 positions matching TRBD2. V shed 0 bases, J shed 2 bases, and the junction held 8 bases outside the gene matches. Germline V gene data show CDR1 as LNHNV and CDR2 as YYDKDF (reference sequence). The CDR3 consists of 19 residues. This CDR3 is CATSRDSRGLAGPTDTQYF. CDR3 nucleotides: TGTGCCACCAGCAGAGATTCAAGGGGACTAGCGGGACCCACAGATACGCAGTATTTT.

V is TRBV19 and J is TRBJ1-3, with D perhaps TRBD1 (5 bases). This CDR3 is built from 14 residues. V lost 5 bases, J lost 1 base, and 9 bases lay in between. Germline CDR1 reads LNHDA; CDR2 reads SQIVND (reference sequence). CDR3 nucleotides: TGTGCCAGTAGTGGAAGGGGTTCTGGAAACACCATATATTTT. This codes for CASSGRGSGNTIYF.